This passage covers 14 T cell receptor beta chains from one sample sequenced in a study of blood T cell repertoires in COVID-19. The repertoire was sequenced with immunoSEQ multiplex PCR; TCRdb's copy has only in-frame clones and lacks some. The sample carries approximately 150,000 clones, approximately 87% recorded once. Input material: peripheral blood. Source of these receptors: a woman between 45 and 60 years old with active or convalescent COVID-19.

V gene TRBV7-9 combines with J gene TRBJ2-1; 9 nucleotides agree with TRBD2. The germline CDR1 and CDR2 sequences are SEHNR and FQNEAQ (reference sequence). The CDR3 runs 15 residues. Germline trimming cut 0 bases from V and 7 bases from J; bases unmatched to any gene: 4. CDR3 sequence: CASSLASGRENEQFF. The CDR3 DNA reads TGTGCCAGCAGCTTAGCTAGCGGGAGAGAGAATGAGCAGTTCTTC.

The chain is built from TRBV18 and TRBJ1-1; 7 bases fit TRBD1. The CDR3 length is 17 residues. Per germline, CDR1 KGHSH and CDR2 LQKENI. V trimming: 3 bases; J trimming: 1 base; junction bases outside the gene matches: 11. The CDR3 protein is CASSPVIRTGRNTEAFF. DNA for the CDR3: TGTGCCAGCTCACCTGTGATAAGGACAGGCCGGAACACTGAAGCTTTCTTT.

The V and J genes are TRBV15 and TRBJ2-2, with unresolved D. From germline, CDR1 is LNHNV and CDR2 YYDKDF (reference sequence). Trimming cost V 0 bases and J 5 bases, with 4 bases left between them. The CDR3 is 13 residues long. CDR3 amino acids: CATSRDSTGELFF. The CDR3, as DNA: TGTGCCACCAGCAGAGACTCGACCGGGGAGCTGTTTTTT.

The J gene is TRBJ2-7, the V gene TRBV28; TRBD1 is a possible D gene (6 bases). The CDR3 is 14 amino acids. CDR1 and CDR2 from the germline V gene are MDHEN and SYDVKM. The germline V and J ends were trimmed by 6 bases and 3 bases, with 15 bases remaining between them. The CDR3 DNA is TGTGCCAGCAGGATAGACAGGACAGTCTACGAGCAGTACTTC. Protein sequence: CASRIDRTVYEQYF.

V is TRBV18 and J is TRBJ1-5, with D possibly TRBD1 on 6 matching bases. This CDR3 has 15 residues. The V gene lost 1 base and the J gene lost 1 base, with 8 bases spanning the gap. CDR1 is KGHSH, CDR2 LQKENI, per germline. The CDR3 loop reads CASSPQGESNQPQHF. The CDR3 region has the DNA TGTGCCAGCTCACCACAGGGGGAGAGCAATCAGCCCCAGCATTTT.

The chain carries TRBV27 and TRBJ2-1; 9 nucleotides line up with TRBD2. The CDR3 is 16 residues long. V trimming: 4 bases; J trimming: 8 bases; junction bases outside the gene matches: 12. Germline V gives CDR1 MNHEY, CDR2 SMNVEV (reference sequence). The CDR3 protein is CASSSPASGAWDEQFF. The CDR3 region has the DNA TGTGCCAGCAGTTCTCCGGCTAGCGGGGCTTGGGATGAGCAGTTCTTC.

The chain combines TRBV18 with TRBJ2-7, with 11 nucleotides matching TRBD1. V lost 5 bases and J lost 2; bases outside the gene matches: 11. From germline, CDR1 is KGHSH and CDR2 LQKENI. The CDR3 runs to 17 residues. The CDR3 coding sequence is TGTGCCAGCTCAATAGGACAGGGGGCCTCCACCCCCTACGAGCAGTACTTC. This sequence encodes CASSIGQGASTPYEQYF. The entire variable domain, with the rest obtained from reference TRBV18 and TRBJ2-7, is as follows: NAGVMQNPRHLVRRRGQEARLRCSPMKGHSHVYWYRQLPEEGLKFMVYLQKENIIDESGMPKERFSAEFPKEGPSILRIQQVVRGDSAAYFCASSIGQGASTPYEQYFGPGTRLTVT.

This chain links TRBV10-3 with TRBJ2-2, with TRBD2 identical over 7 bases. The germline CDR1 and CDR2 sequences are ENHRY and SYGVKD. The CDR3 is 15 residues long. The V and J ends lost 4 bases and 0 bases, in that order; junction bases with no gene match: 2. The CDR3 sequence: CAISVGLANTGELFF. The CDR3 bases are TGTGCCATCAGTGTAGGACTAGCGAACACCGGGGAGCTGTTTTTT.

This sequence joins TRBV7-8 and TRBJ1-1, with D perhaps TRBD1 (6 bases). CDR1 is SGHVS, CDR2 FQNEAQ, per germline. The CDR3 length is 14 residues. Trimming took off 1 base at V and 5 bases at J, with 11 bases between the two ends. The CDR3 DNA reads TGTGCCAGCAGCTTAGTCACAGGGAATACTGAAGCTTTCTTT. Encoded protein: CASSLVTGNTEAFF.

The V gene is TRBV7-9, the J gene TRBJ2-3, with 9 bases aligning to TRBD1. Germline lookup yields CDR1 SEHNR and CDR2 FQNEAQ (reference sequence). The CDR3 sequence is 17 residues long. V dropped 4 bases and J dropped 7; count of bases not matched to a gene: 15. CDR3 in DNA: TGTGCCAGCAGCTCCCCCTGGGACAGGGCCACGGGGAATACGCAGTATTTT. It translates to CASSSPWDRATGNTQYF. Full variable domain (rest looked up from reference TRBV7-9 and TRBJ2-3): DTGVSQNPRHKITKRGQNVTFRCDPISEHNRLYWYRQTLGQGPEFLTYFQNEAQLEKSRLLSDRFSAERPKGSFSTLEIQRTEQGDSAMYLCASSSPWDRATGNTQYFGPGTRLTVL.

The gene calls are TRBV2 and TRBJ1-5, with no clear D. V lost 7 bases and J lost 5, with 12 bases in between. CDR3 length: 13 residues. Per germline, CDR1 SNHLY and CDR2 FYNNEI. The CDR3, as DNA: TGTGCCAGCAACAAAATGGGCGATCAGCCCCAGCATTTT. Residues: CASNKMGDQPQHF. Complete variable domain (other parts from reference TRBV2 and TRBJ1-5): EPEVTQTPSHQVTQMGQEVILRCVPISNHLYFYWYRQILGQKVEFLVSFYNNEISEKSEIFDDQFSVERPDGSNFTLKIRSTKLEDSAMYFCASNKMGDQPQHFGDGTRLSIL.

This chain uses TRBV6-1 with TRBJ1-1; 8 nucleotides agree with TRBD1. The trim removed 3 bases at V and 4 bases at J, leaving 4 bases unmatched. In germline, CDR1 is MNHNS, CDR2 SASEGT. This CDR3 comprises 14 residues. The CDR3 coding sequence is TGTGCCAGCAGTGAGAGGACAGGGATCACTGAAGCTTTCTTT. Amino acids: CASSERTGITEAFF.

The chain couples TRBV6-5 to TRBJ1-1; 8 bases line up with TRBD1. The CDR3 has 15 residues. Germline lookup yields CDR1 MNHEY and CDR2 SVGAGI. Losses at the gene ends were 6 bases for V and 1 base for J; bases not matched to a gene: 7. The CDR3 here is CASRGHGQGNTEAFF. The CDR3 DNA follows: TGTGCCAGCAGGGGACATGGACAGGGGAACACTGAAGCTTTCTTT.

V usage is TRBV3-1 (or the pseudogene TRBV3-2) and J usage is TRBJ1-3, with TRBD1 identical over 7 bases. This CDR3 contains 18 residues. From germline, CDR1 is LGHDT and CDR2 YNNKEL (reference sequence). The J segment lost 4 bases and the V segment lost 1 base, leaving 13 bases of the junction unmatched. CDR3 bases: TGTGCCAGCAGCCAAGCCTACCTTGACAGGGTGGAAGGAAACACCATATATTTT. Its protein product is CASSQAYLDRVEGNTIYF.